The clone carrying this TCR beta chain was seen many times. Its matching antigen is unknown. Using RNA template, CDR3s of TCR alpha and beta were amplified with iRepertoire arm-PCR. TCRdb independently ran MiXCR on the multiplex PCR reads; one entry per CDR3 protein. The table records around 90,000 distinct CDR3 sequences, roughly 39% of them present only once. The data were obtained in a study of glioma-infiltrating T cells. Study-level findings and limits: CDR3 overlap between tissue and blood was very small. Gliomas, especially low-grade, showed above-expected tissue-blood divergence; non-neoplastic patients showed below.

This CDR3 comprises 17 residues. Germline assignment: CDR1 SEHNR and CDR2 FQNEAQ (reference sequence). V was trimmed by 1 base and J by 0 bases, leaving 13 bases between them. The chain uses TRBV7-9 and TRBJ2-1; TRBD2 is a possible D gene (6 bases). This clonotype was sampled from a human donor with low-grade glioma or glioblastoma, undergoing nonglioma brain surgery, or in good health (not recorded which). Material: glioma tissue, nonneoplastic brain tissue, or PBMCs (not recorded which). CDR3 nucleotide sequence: TGTGCCAGCAGCTTAGTAAGGGCGGGGATCTCCTACAATGAGCAGTTCTTC. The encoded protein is CASSLVRAGISYNEQFF.